The 11 T cell receptor beta chains below all came from one sample that was sequenced in a study of human T cells and chemical hapten exposure. TCRdb reprocessed the RACE reads with MiXCR, giving one entry per CDR3 protein. The table records around 65,000 distinct CDR3 sequences, around 6.3% of them present only once. Time point indicated: healthy volunteer bleed at 6 weeks. Total RNA came from unfractionated whole blood. The sample was whole blood. Receptor source: a female donor in good health. Some clones in this sample may be carry-over from other donors' samples.

J is TRBJ2-3 and V is TRBV27; TRBD2 might be the D (6 bases). V was shortened by 6 bases and J by 0 bases, with 13 bases between the two germline ends. The germline gives CDR1 MNHEY, CDR2 SMNVEV (reference sequence). This CDR3 comprises 15 residues. The CDR3 reads CASSRWLASTDTQYF. The CDR3 DNA reads TGTGCCAGCAGCCGATGGCTAGCGAGCACAGATACGCAGTATTTT.

The chain uses TRBV7-9 and TRBJ1-5; a possible D gene is TRBD1 (5 bases). Germline CDR1 reads SEHNR; CDR2 reads FQNEAQ (reference sequence). V lost 5 bases to trimming and J lost 0 bases, with 11 bases between them. The CDR3 contains 15 residues. The CDR3: CASSDGAFSNQPQHF. The CDR3 DNA reads as TGTGCCAGCAGCGACGGGGCCTTTAGCAATCAGCCCCAGCATTTT. Full variable domain (remainder filled in from reference TRBV7-9 and TRBJ1-5): DTGVSQNPRHKITKRGQNVTFRCDPISEHNRLYWYRQTLGQGPEFLTYFQNEAQLEKSRLLSDRFSAERPKGSFSTLEIQRTEQGDSAMYLCASSDGAFSNQPQHFGDGTRLSIL.

At least ten counts were recorded for this clonotype. V and J are TRBV6-1 and TRBJ2-3; D unclear. Germline V gene lookup returns CDR1 MNHNS and CDR2 SASEGT. The CDR3 covers 16 residues. The ends were cut back, 6 bases at V and 0 bases at J, with 16 bases in the middle. CDR3 coding DNA: TGTGCCAGCAGCCGAAGAGGCTCCTATAGCACAGATACGCAGTATTTT. It is translated as CASSRRGSYSTDTQYF.

This clonotype was seen more than once but under ten times. V and J are TRBV28 and TRBJ2-5; 8 bases line up with TRBD2. CDR3 length: 14 amino acids. Germline CDR1 reads MDHEN; CDR2 reads SYDVKM. After removal of 8 bases from V and 6 bases from J, the junction contained 11 bases not matched to a gene. CDR3 coding DNA: TGTGCCAGCGGGTCGTTAGCGGGATTGAAGACCCAGTACTTC. Translated, it gives CASGSLAGLKTQYF.

This clonotype was found a few times. J is TRBJ2-3 and V is TRBV5-4, with TRBD2 identical over 8 bases. In germline, CDR1 is SGHNT, CDR2 YYREEE (reference sequence). V lost 4 bases and J lost 0; bases outside the gene matches: 10. The CDR3 covers 17 residues. CDR3 in amino acids: CASSLTAGGGSTDTQYF. The CDR3 DNA is TGTGCCAGCAGCCTCACCGCGGGAGGAGGTAGCACAGATACGCAGTATTTT.

This clonotype has a count of ten or more. V usage is TRBV3-1 and J usage is TRBJ2-7, with TRBD2 matching 13 bases. The junction had 9 bases not matched to a gene; V was cut back by 4 bases and J by 6 bases. The length of the CDR3 is 16 residues. CDR1 is LGHDT and CDR2 is YNNKEL in the germline V gene (reference sequence). This chain's CDR3 is CASSPTAWTSGSEQYF. Here the CDR3 DNA reads TGTGCCAGCAGCCCCACGGCCTGGACTAGCGGGAGCGAGCAGTACTTC.

This clonotype came up many times. V gene TRBV6-6 combines with J gene TRBJ2-6; 8 nucleotides match TRBD1. The CDR3 covers 17 residues. V shed 7 bases, J shed 0 bases, and the junction held 8 bases outside the gene matches. Germline values: CDR1 MNHNY, CDR2 SVGAGI (reference sequence). DNA of the CDR3: TGTGCCAGCACCTCCGGGACAGGTGTCTCTGGGGCCAACGTCCTGACTTTC. It encodes CASTSGTGVSGANVLTF.

This clonotype has ten or more counts. CDR3: CASSRGRTSGAEYTGELFF. The CDR3 region has the DNA TGTGCCAGCAGCCGCGGACGGACTAGCGGAGCCGAATACACCGGGGAGCTGTTTTTT. The rearrangement links TRBV11-2 to TRBJ2-2; 10 bases match TRBD2. V lost 5 bases to trimming and J lost 3 bases; unmatched junction nucleotides: 15. The CDR3 is 19 amino acids. Germline V CDR1 and CDR2: SGHAT, FQNNGV.

This clonotype was seen at least ten times. The chain links TRBV29-1 to TRBJ1-1; maybe TRBD1 (5 bases). Germline lookup yields CDR1 SQVTM and CDR2 ANQGSEA. The CDR3 totals 10 residues. Trimming took 5 bases from V and 7 from J, leaving 8 bases between them. The CDR3 nucleotides are TGCAGCGTTAGGGGAGTTGAAGCTTTCTTT. Protein: CSVRGVEAFF.

This clonotype was found many times. The chain links TRBV28 to TRBJ1-1, with a possible D match to TRBD1 (6 bases). The CDR3 has 13 amino acids. Germline CDR1 and CDR2: MDHEN and SYDVKM. V was trimmed by 6 bases and J by 4 bases, leaving 12 bases between them. The CDR3 sequence: CASRLGGSTEAFF. DNA of the CDR3: TGTGCCAGCAGATTAGGGGGGAGCACTGAAGCTTTCTTT.

This clonotype was picked up many times. The chain couples TRBV27 to TRBJ1-4; D is unclear. CDR1 MNHEY and CDR2 SMNVEV come from the germline V gene (reference sequence). Trimming pared 1 base from V and 1 base from J, leaving 4 bases between. The CDR3 totals 14 residues. For the CDR3, the DNA is TGTGCCAGCAGTTTATACAGAACTAATGAAAAACTGTTTTTT. Translated, it gives CASSLYRTNEKLFF.